Listed below are T cell receptor beta chains from one sample, sequenced in a study of T cell responses to AZD1222 COVID-19 vaccine. Assay used: immunoSEQ multiplex PCR; TCRdb lists only in-frame clones, some missing. The table shows about 180,000 clones, with 88% occurring only once. This material consisted of peripheral blood, taken 28 days after the second AZD1222 dose. All receptors derive from an adult who received the AZD1222 COVID-19 vaccine. Both conserved end residues are part of each CDR3. The D gene is left open where the match is weak. Clone size appears in some rows only: once, few, many, or a class for an expanded clone.

>TRBJ2-2|TRBV28|NA|TRBD1
CASRHGTGLSGELFF
TGTGCCAGCAGGCATGGGACAGGGCTGTCCGGGGAGCTGTTTTTT
>TRBJ2-7|TRBV7-6|NA|NA
CASTPDSGRSYEQYF
TGTGCCAGCACCCCCGACTCCGGACGATCCTACGAGCAGTACTTC
>TRBJ1-3|TRBV11-2|NA|TRBD1
CASSRQGTLSGNTIYF
TGTGCCAGCAGCAGACAGGGGACCCTCTCTGGAAACACCATATATTTT
>TRBJ2-2|TRBV24-1|NA|TRBD2
CATSDRSAGNTGELFF
TGTGCCACCAGTGACCGCTCAGCGGGAAACACCGGGGAGCTGTTTTTT
>TRBJ2-3|TRBV19|once|NA
CASSPPGPNQDTQYF
TGTGCCAGTAGTCCACCGGGACCTAATCAAGATACGCAGTATTTT
>TRBJ2-7|TRBV7-9|NA|NA
CASSYYNYEQYF
TGTGCCAGCAGCTACTACAACTACGAGCAGTACTTC
>TRBJ2-5|TRBV5-1|once|NA
CASSFMGQNQETQYF
TGCGCCAGCAGCTTCATGGGGCAGAACCAAGAGACCCAGTACTTC
>TRBJ2-5|TRBV14|NA|NA
CASSQDSLLGETQYF
TGTGCCAGCAGCCAAGATTCCCTCCTCGGGGAGACCCAGTACTTC
>TRBJ1-3|TRBV30|few|NA
CAWMRVSPGNTIYF
TGTGCCTGGATGAGGGTTTCTCCTGGAAACACCATATATTTT
>TRBJ2-7|TRBV5-4|NA|TRBD1
CASSLGSGTGSYEQYF
TGTGCCAGCAGCTTGGGCTCCGGGACAGGGTCCTACGAGCAGTACTTC
>TRBJ2-1|TRBV7-2|NA|NA
CASSLISPDWFF
TGTGCCAGCAGCTTAATCTCTCCTGATTGGTTCTTC
>TRBJ1-1|TRBV6-6|NA|NA
CASSYFGRNTEAFF
TGTGCCAGCAGTTACTTCGGCCGTAACACTGAAGCTTTCTTT
>TRBJ2-7|TRBV4-2|NA|NA
CASSQGNRGQYF
TGTGCCAGCAGCCAGGGGAACCGCGGGCAGTACTTC
>TRBJ2-3|TRBV6-5|NA|NA
CASSSTSRADTQYF
TGTGCCAGCAGCTCCACCAGTCGGGCAGATACGCAGTATTTT
>TRBJ2-1|TRBV6-5|NA|TRBD1
CASSYLGTGGSNEQFF
TGTGCCAGCAGTTACCTCGGGACAGGAGGAAGTAATGAGCAGTTCTTC
>TRBJ1-6|TRBV7-2|NA|NA
CASSLDTGPLNSPLHF
TGTGCCAGCAGCTTAGACACAGGTCCCCTAAATTCACCCCTCCACTTT
>TRBJ2-5|TRBV7-2|NA|TRBD1
CASSKPLTGGGETQYF
TGTGCCAGCAGCAAGCCGCTAACAGGGGGCGGGGAGACCCAGTACTTC
>TRBJ2-2|TRBV6-5|NA|NA
CASSSGTPNTGELFF
TGTGCCAGCAGTTCAGGGACCCCGAACACCGGGGAGCTGTTTTTT
>TRBJ1-2|TRBV4-3|NA|NA
CASSQDPRGRDYGYTF
TGCGCCAGCAGCCAAGATCCCCGGGGGCGCGACTATGGCTACACCTTC
>TRBJ2-7|TRBV7-9|NA|TRBD2
CASSRVAGGSYEQYF
TGTGCCAGCAGCCGCGTTGCGGGGGGGTCTTACGAGCAGTACTTC
>TRBJ2-1|TRBV5-1|NA|TRBD2
CASSPGTSGSRLNEQFF
TGCGCCAGCAGCCCCGGGACTAGCGGGAGTAGGTTGAATGAGCAGTTCTTC
>TRBJ2-3|TRBV7-2|NA|TRBD2
CASSLNSGRADTQYF
TGTGCCAGCAGCTTAAATTCCGGGAGGGCAGATACGCAGTATTTT
>TRBJ1-2|TRBV6-5|NA|TRBD1
CASRGTAYYGYTF
TGTGCCAGCAGGGGGACAGCTTACTATGGCTACACCTTC
>TRBJ2-1|TRBV18|NA|TRBD2
CASSPGAGTSGRGNEQFF
TGTGCCAGCTCACCAGGAGCCGGGACTAGCGGGAGAGGAAATGAGCAGTTCTTC
>TRBJ2-7|TRBV9|NA|NA
CASSPREGATYEQYF
TGTGCCAGCAGCCCAAGGGAGGGGGCTACGTACGAGCAGTACTTC
>TRBJ2-7|TRBV9|NA|NA
CASSVAGVSEQYF
TGTGCCAGCAGCGTAGCGGGAGTGTCCGAGCAGTACTTC
>TRBJ2-2|TRBV5-1|once|TRBD2
CASSSLSLLAGEFTGELFF
TGCGCCAGCAGCTCCCTTTCCCTTCTAGCGGGAGAGTTCACCGGGGAGCTGTTTTTT
>TRBJ1-1|TRBV7-3|NA|TRBD1
CASSARQGTEAFF
TGTGCCAGCAGCGCGCGACAGGGCACTGAAGCTTTCTTT
>TRBJ2-1|TRBV6-2/TRBV6-3|NA|TRBD2
CASSPVLLAGVHNEQFF
TGTGCCAGCAGTCCCGTCCTTCTAGCGGGAGTCCACAATGAGCAGTTCTTC
>TRBJ2-1|TRBV3-1/TRBV3-2|NA|NA
CASSHQPTGGGFSGRLNYNEQFF
TGTGCCAGCAGCCACCAGCCGACAGGGGGCGGTTTTAGCGGGAGGCTCAACTACAATGAGCAGTTCTTC
>TRBJ2-7|TRBV6-2/TRBV6-3|NA|NA
CASSYQRESDEQYF
TGTGCCAGCAGTTACCAAAGAGAGTCGGACGAGCAGTACTTC
>TRBJ1-5|TRBV7-2|NA|NA
CASSLDRDQPQHF
TGTGCCAGCAGCTTAGACAGGGATCAGCCCCAGCATTTT
>TRBJ1-1|TRBV16|NA|TRBD1
CASSRGTGRTEAFF
TGTGCCAGCAGCCGAGGGACAGGGCGCACTGAAGCTTTCTTT
>TRBJ2-7|TRBV18|NA|NA
CASSPQSVEQYF
TGTGCCAGCTCACCACAATCCGTCGAGCAGTACTTC
>TRBJ2-5|TRBV4-1|NA|NA
CASSHGAGTDGETQYF
TGCGCCAGCAGCCATGGAGCGGGGACAGACGGAGAGACCCAGTACTTC
>TRBJ2-3|TRBV5-4|NA|TRBD2
CASSLGTSGRLYTQYF
TGTGCCAGCAGCTTGGGGACTAGCGGGAGGTTGTATACGCAGTATTTT
>TRBJ2-7|TRBV11-3|once|NA
CASSLRGSSSYEQYF
TGTGCCAGCAGCTTACGGGGCTCCAGCTCCTACGAGCAGTACTTC
>TRBJ1-1|TRBV28|few|NA
CASSLASGSGEAFF
TGTGCCAGCAGTTTAGCCTCAGGGAGTGGGGAAGCTTTCTTT
>TRBJ1-1|TRBV9|once|NA
CASSRGVSLNTEAFF
TGTGCCAGCAGCCGGGGGGTCAGCTTGAACACTGAAGCTTTCTTT
>TRBJ1-6|TRBV3-1/TRBV3-2|few|NA
CASRNGPVANSPLHF
TGTGCCAGCAGAAATGGGCCTGTAGCGAATTCACCCCTCCACTTT
>TRBJ2-2|TRBV9|NA|TRBD1
CASTRQGLSTGELFF
TGTGCCAGCACCCGACAGGGGCTGAGCACCGGGGAGCTGTTTTTT